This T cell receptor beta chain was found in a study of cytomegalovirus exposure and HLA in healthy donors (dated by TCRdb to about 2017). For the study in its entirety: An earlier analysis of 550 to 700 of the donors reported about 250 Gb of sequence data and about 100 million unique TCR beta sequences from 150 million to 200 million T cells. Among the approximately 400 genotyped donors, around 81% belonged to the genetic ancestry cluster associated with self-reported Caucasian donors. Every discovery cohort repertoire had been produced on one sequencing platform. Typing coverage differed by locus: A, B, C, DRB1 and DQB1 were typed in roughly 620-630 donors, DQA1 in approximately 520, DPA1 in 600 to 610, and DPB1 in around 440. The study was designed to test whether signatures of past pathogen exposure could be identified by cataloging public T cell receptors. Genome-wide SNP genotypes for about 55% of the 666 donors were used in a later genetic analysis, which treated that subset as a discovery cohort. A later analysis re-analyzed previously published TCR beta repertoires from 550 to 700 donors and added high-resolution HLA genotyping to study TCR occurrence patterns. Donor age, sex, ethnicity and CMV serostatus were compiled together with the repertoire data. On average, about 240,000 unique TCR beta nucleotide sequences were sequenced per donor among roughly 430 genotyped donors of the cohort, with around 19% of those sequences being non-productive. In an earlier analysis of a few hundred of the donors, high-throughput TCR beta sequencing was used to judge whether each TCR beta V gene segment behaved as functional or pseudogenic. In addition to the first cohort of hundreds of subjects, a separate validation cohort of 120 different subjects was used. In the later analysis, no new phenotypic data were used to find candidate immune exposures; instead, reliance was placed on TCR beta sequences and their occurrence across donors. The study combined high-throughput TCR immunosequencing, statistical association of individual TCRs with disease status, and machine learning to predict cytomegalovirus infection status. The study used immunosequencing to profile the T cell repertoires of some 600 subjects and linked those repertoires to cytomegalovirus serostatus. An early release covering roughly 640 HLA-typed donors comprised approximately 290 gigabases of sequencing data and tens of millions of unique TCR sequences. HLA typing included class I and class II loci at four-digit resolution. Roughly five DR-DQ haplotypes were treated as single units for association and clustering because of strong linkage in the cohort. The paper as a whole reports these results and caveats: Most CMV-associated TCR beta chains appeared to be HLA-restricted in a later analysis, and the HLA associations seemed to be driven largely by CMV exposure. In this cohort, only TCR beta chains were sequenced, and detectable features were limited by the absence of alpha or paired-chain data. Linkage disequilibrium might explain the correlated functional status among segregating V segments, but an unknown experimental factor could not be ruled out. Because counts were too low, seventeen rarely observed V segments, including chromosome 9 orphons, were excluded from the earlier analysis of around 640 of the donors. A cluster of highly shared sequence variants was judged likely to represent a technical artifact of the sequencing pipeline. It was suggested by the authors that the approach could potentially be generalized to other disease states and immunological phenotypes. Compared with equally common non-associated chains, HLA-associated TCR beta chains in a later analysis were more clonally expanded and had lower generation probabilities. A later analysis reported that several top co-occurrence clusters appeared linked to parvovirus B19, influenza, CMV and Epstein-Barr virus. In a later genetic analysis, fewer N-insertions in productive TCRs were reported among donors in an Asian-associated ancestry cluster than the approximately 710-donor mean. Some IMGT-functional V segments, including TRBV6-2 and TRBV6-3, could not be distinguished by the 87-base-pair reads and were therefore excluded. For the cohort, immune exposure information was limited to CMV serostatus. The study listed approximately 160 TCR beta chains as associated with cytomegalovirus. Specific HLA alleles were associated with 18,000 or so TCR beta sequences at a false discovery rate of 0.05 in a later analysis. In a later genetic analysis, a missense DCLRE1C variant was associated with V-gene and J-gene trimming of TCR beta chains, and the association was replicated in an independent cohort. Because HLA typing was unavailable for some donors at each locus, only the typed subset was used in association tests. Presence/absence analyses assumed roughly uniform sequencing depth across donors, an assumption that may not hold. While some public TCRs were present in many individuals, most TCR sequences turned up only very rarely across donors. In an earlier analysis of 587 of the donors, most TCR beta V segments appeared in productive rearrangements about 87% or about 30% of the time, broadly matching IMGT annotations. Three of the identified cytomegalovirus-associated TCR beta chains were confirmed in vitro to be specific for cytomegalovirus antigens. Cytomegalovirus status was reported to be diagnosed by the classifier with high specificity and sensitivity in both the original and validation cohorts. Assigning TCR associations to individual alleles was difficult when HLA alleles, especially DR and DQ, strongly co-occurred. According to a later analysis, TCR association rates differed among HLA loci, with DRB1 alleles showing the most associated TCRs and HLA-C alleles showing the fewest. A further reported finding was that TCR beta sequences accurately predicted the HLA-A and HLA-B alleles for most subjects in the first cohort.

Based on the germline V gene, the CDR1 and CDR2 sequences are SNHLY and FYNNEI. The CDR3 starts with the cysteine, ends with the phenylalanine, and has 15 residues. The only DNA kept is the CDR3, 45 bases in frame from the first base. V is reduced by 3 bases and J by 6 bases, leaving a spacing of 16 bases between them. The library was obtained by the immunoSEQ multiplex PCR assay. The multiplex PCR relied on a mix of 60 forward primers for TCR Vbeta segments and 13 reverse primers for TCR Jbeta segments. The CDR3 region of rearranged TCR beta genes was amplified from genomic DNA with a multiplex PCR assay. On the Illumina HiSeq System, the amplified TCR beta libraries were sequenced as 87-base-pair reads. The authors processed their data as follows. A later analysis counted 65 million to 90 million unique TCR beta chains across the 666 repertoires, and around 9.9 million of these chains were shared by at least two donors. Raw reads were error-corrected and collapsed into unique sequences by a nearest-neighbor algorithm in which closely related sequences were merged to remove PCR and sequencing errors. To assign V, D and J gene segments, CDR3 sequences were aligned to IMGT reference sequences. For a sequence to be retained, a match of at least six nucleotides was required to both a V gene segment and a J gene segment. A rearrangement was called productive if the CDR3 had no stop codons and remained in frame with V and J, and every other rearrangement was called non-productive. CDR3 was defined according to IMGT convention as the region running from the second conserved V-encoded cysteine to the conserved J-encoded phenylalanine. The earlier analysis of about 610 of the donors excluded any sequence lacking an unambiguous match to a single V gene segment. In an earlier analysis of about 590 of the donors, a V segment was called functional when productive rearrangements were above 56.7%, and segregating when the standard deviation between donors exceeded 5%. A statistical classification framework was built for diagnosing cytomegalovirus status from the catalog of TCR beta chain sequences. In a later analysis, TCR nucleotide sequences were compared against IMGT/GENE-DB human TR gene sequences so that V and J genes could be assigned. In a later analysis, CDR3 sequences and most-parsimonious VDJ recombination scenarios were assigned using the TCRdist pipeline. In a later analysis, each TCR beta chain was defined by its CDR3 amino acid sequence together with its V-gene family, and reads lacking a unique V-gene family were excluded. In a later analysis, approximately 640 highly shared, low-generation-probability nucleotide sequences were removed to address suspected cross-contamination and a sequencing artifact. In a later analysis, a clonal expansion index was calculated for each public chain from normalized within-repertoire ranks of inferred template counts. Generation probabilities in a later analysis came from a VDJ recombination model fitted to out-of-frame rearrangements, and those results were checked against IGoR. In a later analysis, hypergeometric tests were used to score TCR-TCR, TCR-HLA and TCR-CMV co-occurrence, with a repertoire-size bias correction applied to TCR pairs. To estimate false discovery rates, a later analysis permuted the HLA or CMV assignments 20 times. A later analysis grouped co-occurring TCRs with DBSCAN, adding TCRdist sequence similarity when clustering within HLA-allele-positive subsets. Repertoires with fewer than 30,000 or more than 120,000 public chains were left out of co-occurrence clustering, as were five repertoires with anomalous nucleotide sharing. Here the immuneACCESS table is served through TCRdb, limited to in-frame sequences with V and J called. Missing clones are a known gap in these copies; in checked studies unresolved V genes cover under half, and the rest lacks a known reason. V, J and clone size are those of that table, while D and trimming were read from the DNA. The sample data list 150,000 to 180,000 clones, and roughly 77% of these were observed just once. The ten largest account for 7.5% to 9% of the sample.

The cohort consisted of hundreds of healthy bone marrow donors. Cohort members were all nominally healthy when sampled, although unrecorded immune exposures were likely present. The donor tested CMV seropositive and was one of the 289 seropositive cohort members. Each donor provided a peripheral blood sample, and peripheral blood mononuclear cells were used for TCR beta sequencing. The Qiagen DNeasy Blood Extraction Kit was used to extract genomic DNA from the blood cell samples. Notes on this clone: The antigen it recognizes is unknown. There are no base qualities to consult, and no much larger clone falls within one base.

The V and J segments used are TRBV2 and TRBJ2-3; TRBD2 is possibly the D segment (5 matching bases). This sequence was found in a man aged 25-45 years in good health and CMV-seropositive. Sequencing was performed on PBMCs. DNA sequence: TGTGCCAGCAGTGAGGGATCGAGCGGTTGGGATACGCAGTATTTT. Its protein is CASSEGSSGWDTQYF.